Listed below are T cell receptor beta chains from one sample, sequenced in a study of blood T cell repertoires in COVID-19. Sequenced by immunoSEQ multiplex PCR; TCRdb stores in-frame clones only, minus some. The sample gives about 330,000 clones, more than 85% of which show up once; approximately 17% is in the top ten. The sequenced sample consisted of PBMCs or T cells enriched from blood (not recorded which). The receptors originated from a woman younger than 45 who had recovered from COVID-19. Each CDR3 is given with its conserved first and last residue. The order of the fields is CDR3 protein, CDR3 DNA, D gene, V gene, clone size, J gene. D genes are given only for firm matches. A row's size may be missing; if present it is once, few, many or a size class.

CASSQGHGYTF	TGTGCCAGCTCACAGGGACACGGCTACACCTTC	.	TRBV7-9	.	TRBJ1-2
CSVRTGSTYGYTF	TGCAGCGTCCGGACAGGCTCTACCTATGGCTACACCTTC	TRBD1	TRBV29-1	.	TRBJ1-2
CASSYGRDRVYTF	TGTGCCAGCAGTTACGGGCGGGACAGGGTCTACACCTTC	TRBD1	TRBV6-5	.	TRBJ1-2
CASLKPGNYGYTF	TGTGCCTCCCTCAAACCGGGTAACTATGGCTACACCTTC	.	TRBV30	.	TRBJ1-2
CASSQAVPGLAGDTDTQYF	TGCGCCAGCAGCCAAGCTGTGCCTGGTTTGGCGGGGGACACAGATACGCAGTATTTT	TRBD2	TRBV4-3	.	TRBJ2-3
CASSLAGGYNEQFF	TGTGCCAGTAGCTTAGCGGGGGGCTACAATGAGCAGTTCTTC	TRBD2	TRBV19	.	TRBJ2-1
CSVEEAGISTDTQYF	TGCAGCGTTGAAGAAGCGGGGATCAGCACAGATACGCAGTATTTT	TRBD2	TRBV29-1	.	TRBJ2-3
CASSSRFGEYEQYF	TGTGCCAGCAGTTCTCGATTCGGGGAATACGAGCAGTACTTC	.	TRBV11-3	.	TRBJ2-7
CAWSRTGGSGANVLTF	TGTGCCTGGAGTCGGACAGGGGGCTCTGGGGCCAACGTCCTGACTTTC	TRBD1	TRBV30	.	TRBJ2-6
CASSIDYKGAGALDTQYF	TGTGCCAGTAGTATCGACTACAAGGGAGCGGGGGCTCTGGATACGCAGTATTTT	TRBD2	TRBV19	once	TRBJ2-3
CASSLTGVSQPQHF	TGTGCCAGCAGTCTGACAGGGGTCAGTCAGCCCCAGCATTTT	TRBD1	TRBV28	few	TRBJ1-5
CASSSTGVQANVLTF	TGTGCCAGCAGTTCCACAGGGGTTCAGGCCAACGTCCTGACTTTC	TRBD1	TRBV6-5	.	TRBJ2-6
CASSSTSGVYNEQFF	TGTGCCAGCAGCTCAACTAGCGGGGTTTACAATGAGCAGTTCTTC	TRBD2	TRBV9	once	TRBJ2-1
CASSSNNRGYTF	TGTGCCAGCAGCTCAAACAATCGCGGCTACACCTTC	.	TRBV12-3/TRBV12-4	.	TRBJ1-2
CASSEQGLAGGPETQYF	TGTGCCAGCAGTGAACAAGGACTAGCGGGAGGGCCGGAGACCCAGTACTTC	TRBD2	TRBV2	few	TRBJ2-5
CASSELGQAAGENGYTF	TGTGCCAGCAGTGAACTCGGGCAGGCGGCAGGGGAAAATGGCTACACCTTC	.	TRBV6-1	once	TRBJ1-2
CASSQGSTVSQPQHF	TGTGCCAGCAGCCAAGGGTCGACAGTTTCTCAGCCCCAGCATTTT	.	TRBV3-1/TRBV3-2	.	TRBJ1-5
CASSTPPGRGDTGELFF	TGTGCCAGTAGTACCCCCCCGGGGCGGGGAGACACCGGGGAGCTGTTTTTT	.	TRBV19	.	TRBJ2-2
CASSFIGIAEQFF	TGTGCCAGCAGCTTTATCGGGATCGCTGAGCAGTTCTTC	.	TRBV11-3	.	TRBJ2-1
CASSPGTGTARRLGGELFF	TGTGCCAGCAGCCCAGGGACAGGAACAGCTCGGAGGTTGGGCGGGGAGCTGTTTTTT	TRBD1	TRBV7-8	once	TRBJ2-2
CASSQSRDYLYEQYF	TGTGCCAGCAGCCAATCGCGGGACTACCTCTACGAGCAGTACTTC	TRBD2	TRBV3-1/TRBV3-2	.	TRBJ2-7
CASSFGDRGRGGELFF	TGTGCCAGTAGTTTCGGGGACAGGGGGCGCGGCGGGGAGCTGTTTTTT	TRBD1	TRBV19	.	TRBJ2-2
CASSLSGGSDEQFF	TGTGCCAGCAGTTTAAGCGGGGGGTCAGATGAGCAGTTCTTC	TRBD2	TRBV27	.	TRBJ2-1
CASSLLGPTDTQYF	TGTGCCAGCAGCTTATTGGGCCCAACAGATACGCAGTATTTT	.	TRBV7-3	.	TRBJ2-3
CASSDAGTGILGGYTF	TGTGCCAGCAGCGATGCCGGGACAGGGATCTTAGGTGGCTACACCTTC	TRBD1	TRBV2	.	TRBJ1-2
CASSYATGQGREKLFF	TGTGCCAGCAGTTACGCTACTGGACAGGGTAGGGAAAAACTGTTTTTT	TRBD1	TRBV6-5	.	TRBJ1-4
CASRTDSVSGNTIYF	TGTGCCAGTAGGACAGACAGTGTCTCTGGAAACACCATATATTTT	.	TRBV19	.	TRBJ1-3
CASSPSNTGTAEYTF	TGTGCCAGCAGCCCCAGTAACACCGGGACAGCCGAATACACCTTC	TRBD1	TRBV4-2	.	TRBJ1-2
CASSQRGDTDTQYF	TGTGCCAGTTCCCAGCGGGGGGACACAGATACGCAGTATTTT	TRBD2	TRBV19	.	TRBJ2-3
CASNTDKDRGETQYF	TGTGCCAGCAACACGGACAAGGATAGAGGAGAGACCCAGTACTTC	.	TRBV21-1	few	TRBJ2-5
CASSPTGQGGNIQYF	TGTGCCAGCAGCCCTACTGGACAGGGGGGAAACATTCAGTACTTC	TRBD1	TRBV28	.	TRBJ2-4
CASSRLINTEAFF	TGCGCCAGCAGCCGACTAATCAACACTGAAGCTTTCTTT	.	TRBV5-1	.	TRBJ1-1
CASSLQGGRATDTQYF	TGTGCCAGCAGCCTACAGGGTGGTAGAGCCACAGATACGCAGTATTTT	.	TRBV3-1/TRBV3-2	.	TRBJ2-3
CASRGTGIETQYF	TGTGCCAGCAGGGGGACAGGGATAGAGACCCAGTACTTC	TRBD1	TRBV2	.	TRBJ2-5
CASSDSGTSYEQYF	TGTGCCAGCAGCGATAGCGGGACTTCCTACGAGCAGTACTTC	TRBD2	TRBV7-9	.	TRBJ2-7
CATSREWLAGEQYF	TGTGCCACCAGCAGAGAATGGCTAGCGGGAGAGCAGTACTTC	TRBD2	TRBV15	.	TRBJ2-7
CATSDAGGAYNEQFF	TGTGCCACCAGTGATGCGGGAGGGGCTTACAATGAGCAGTTCTTC	TRBD2	TRBV24-1	.	TRBJ2-1
CASRQPAGGLSEAFF	TGTGCCAGCAGACAACCCGCAGGGGGTTTAAGTGAAGCTTTCTTT	TRBD1	TRBV6-5	few	TRBJ1-1
CASSQDHPWSSYNEQFF	TGTGCCAGCAGCCAAGATCACCCCTGGAGCTCCTACAATGAGCAGTTCTTC	.	TRBV14	.	TRBJ2-1
CASSLLVGAHTF	TGTGCCAGCAGTTTATTAGTAGGAGCTCACACCTTC	.	TRBV28	.	TRBJ1-2
CASSLSSGGATDTQYF	TGCGCCAGCAGCTTGTCTAGCGGGGGGGCCACAGATACGCAGTATTTT	TRBD2	TRBV5-1	.	TRBJ2-3
CASSPNPPGNEQFF	TGTGCCAGCAGTCCTAATCCCCCGGGGAATGAGCAGTTCTTC	.	TRBV4-2	.	TRBJ2-1
CASNLGTLDTYEQYF	TGCGCCAGCAACCTAGGAACCCTAGATACCTACGAGCAGTACTTC	.	TRBV5-1	.	TRBJ2-7
CASSDSGGYEQYF	TGCGCCAGTTCCGACAGTGGGGGGTACGAGCAGTACTTC	.	TRBV10-1	.	TRBJ2-7
CASSLTMGLAGAHEQYF	TGCGCCAGCAGCCTAACCATGGGACTAGCGGGAGCTCACGAGCAGTACTTC	TRBD2	TRBV4-3	.	TRBJ2-7
CATKRQGVGADTQYF	TGTGCCACCAAAAGACAGGGGGTGGGCGCAGATACGCAGTATTTT	TRBD1	TRBV24-1	.	TRBJ2-3